Shown below are 7 T cell receptor beta chains from a single sample sequenced in a study of T cell repertoires in cytomegalovirus infection. Which antigens these TCRs recognize remains unknown. MiXCR was run by TCRdb on the reads, yielding one entry per CDR3 protein. The sample lists over 250,000 distinct CDR3 sequences, approximately 22% occurring once. This specimen was cultured PBMCs, taken from culture after CMV antigen stimulation. The source of these receptors is a human donor in good health (CMV status not recorded). Some clones in this sample may be carry-over from other donors' samples.

The chain joins TRBV7-9 to TRBJ1-5; 7 bases are a match to TRBD1. Germline V gene lookup returns CDR1 SEHNR and CDR2 FQNEAQ (reference sequence). The CDR3 spans 15 residues. V gave up 3 bases and J gave up 6 bases; unmatched junction bases: 8. The chain's CDR3 is CASSFFEGAGQPQHF. CDR3 nucleotide sequence: TGTGCCAGCAGCTTTTTTGAGGGGGCCGGTCAGCCCCAGCATTTT.

CDR3 sequence (DNA): TGTGCCAGCAGCTTAGTCAGACCGAACTCTGGAAACACCATATATTTT. Protein: CASSLVRPNSGNTIYF. The chain links TRBV11-2 to TRBJ1-3; unclear D gene. Per the germline V gene, CDR1 is SGHAT and CDR2 is FQNNGV. This CDR3 contains 16 residues. V lost 1 base and J lost 0, with 10 bases in between.

This clonotype appeared a few times. This sequence joins TRBV20-1 and TRBJ2-7; a possible D gene is TRBD2 (5 bases). There are 13 residues in the CDR3. In germline, CDR1 is DFQATT, CDR2 SNEGSKA (reference sequence). V gave up 4 bases and J gave up 5 bases, with 15 bases separating them. The CDR3 loop is CSATPPGENEQYF. Here the CDR3 DNA reads TGCAGTGCTACCCCCCCCGGGGAGAACGAGCAGTACTTC.

This clonotype was observed a few times. The chain couples TRBV2 to TRBJ1-4; tentatively, D is TRBD1 (6 bases). The V end was cut by 5 bases, the J end by 10 bases, with 17 bases between. The CDR3 totals 14 residues. Germline loops: CDR1 SNHLY, CDR2 FYNNEI. CDR3 sequence reads: CASSTHGQHAKLFF. The CDR3 DNA sequence: TGTGCCAGCAGTACTCACGGACAGCACGCAAAACTGTTTTTT.

The CDR3 protein is CASSLGTSKNEQFF. CDR3 nucleotides: TGTGCCAGCAGTTTAGGGACTAGCAAAAATGAGCAGTTCTTC. This sequence joins TRBV12-3 or TRBV12-4 and TRBJ2-1; 8 positions agree with TRBD2. Losses at the gene ends were 1 base for V and 7 bases for J; bases not matched to a gene: 3. The CDR3 covers 14 residues.

About this clonotype: Just one base apart from a much larger clone, this may be a read error. J is TRBJ2-3 and V is TRBV7-2; 7 bases are a match to TRBD2. The CDR3 runs to 14 residues. Per the germline V gene, CDR1 is SGHTA and CDR2 is FQGNSA. CDR3 sequence: CASSLAGGSDMQYF. The CDR3 nucleotides read TGTGCCAGCAGCTTAGCGGGAGGGTCGGATATGCAGTATTTT.

V gene TRBV20-1 combines with J gene TRBJ2-3; 8 bases are shared with TRBD2. This CDR3 contains 14 residues. Germline-derived CDR1 and CDR2 are DFQATT and SNEGSKA (reference sequence). Trimming cost V 3 bases and J 3 bases; bases outside gene matches: 5. The CDR3 nucleotides are TGCAGTGCTAGGGACAGCGGGAGTACAGATACGCAGTATTTT. Amino acid sequence: CSARDSGSTDTQYF.